This TCR beta chain was captured by sequencing in a study of identifying expanded T cells in peripheral blood. The study, taken as a whole, reports: Across healthy donors, higher total template counts meant significantly greater approximately two-week count variance.

Details on this clone: The antigen remains unidentified.

Method: immunoSEQ multiplex PCR; TCRdb's copy keeps in-frame clones and lacks some. The sample carries about 90,000 clones, around 83% recorded once. No infections or other immune events were documented during collection. The CDR3 length is 13 residues. The V end was cut by 6 bases, the J end by 1 base, with 9 bases between. CDR1 and CDR2 from the germline V gene are LNHDA and SQIVND (reference sequence). This sequence was found in a person aged 18 to 75 in good health. Sequencing input: blood. This sequence joins TRBV19 and TRBJ2-5; D is perhaps TRBD1 (6 bases). The CDR3 reads CASSRGRQETQYF. CDR3 in DNA: TGTGCCAGTAGCAGGGGCCGCCAAGAGACCCAGTACTTC. Based on the CDR3 plus reference TRBV19 and TRBJ2-5, the full variable domain is DGGITQSPKYLFRKEGQNVTLSCEQNLNHDAMYWYRQDPGQGLRLIYYSQIVNDFQKGDIAEGYSVSREKKESFPLTVTSAQKNPTAFYLCASSRGRQETQYFGPGTRLLVL.